This T cell receptor beta chain was recovered during a study of CD8+CD57+ T cells in acquired aplastic anemia listed by TCRdb under 2018. Concerning the study at large: Extracted DNA from sorted CD4+ and CD8+ cells averaged approximately 3.4 ug, ranging from about 0.17 to 27.4 ug. CD8+CD57+ expansion was defined as a frequency above the mean frequency observed in healthy subjects. The full study reports these points: CD8+ Simpson's diversity did not differ significantly between patients and healthy controls (P=0.060). Roughly 30 CD8+ CDR3 sequences were shared between patients and controls but appeared highly expressed in patients and within their immunodominant clones.

TCR beta VDJ combination and CDR3 sequence profiling used genomic DNA as the template. TCR repertoire sequencing was run on an Illumina HiSeq 2000. Per the source publication's procedure: Repertoire assessment relied on Simpson's diversity index, CDR3 size and DJ length profiles, and TRBV/TRBJ rearrangement plots. Whichever DNA sequence was most abundant in the deep sequencing data was defined as the immunodominant clone. CDR3 amino acid sequences were checked for sharing between subjects and were compared against published repertoires and the VDJdb database. The public reads were reanalyzed by TCRdb: fastp trimming at Q25, MiXCR alignment, in-frame beta chains only. Rows merge per CDR3 protein into single entries with the most common DNA and genes. For this entry, the V and J calls and clone size follow TCRdb and not the study's own pipeline. In this sample the table shows about 470,000 distinct CDR3 sequences, around 32% of which occur a single time. The leading ten clones occupy less than 0.85% of the sample.

Reading the germline V gene (reference sequence) gives CDR1 LNHDA and CDR2 SQIVND. CDR3 length: 15 amino acids, cysteine to phenylalanine. The retained sequence is limited to the CDR3, 45 bases, with the frame set at the first base. Here V drops 11 bases and J drops 4 bases, and the junction holds 13 bases not matched to any gene. The patients picked for sequencing were ones in whom flow cytometry had shown an expansion of CD8+CD57+ cells. Severe acquired aplastic anemia was diagnosed in all patients according to International Study of Aplastic Anemia and Agranulocytosis and Camitta criteria. No patient had received any therapy when blood was sampled. In this study, sorted CD4+ and CD8+ T cells from the blood of healthy subjects and of severe aplastic anemia patients had their TCR repertoires deep-sequenced. In the USA, patient enrollment took place under clinicaltrials.gov protocols 00001620, 01623167, 00001397, 00071045, 00081523 and 00961064. Ficoll-Paque density gradient centrifugation was used to isolate peripheral blood mononuclear cells. Before DNA extraction, CD4+ and CD8+ T cells were sorted by FACS or by magnetic beads.

A word on this clonotype: Its antigen specificity is not known. Base qualities are missing; no much larger clone stands one base away.

The chain is made from TRBV19 and TRBJ1-2; 10 bases in the junction line up with TRBD1. What was sequenced was sorted CD4+, CD8+, or CD8+CD57+ T cells (not recorded which) from PBMCs. The source of this sequence is a human donor with aplastic anemia. This receptor carries the CDR3 CAWGGTGAQAYGYTF. The DNA sequence reads TGTGCCTGGGGTGGGACAGGGGCTCAGGCCTATGGCTACACCTTC.